This T cell receptor (beta chain) was obtained from a study of beta chain features in type 1 diabetes. The study's findings and limits: All four CD4+ subsets of Type 1 diabetes patients contained TCRB CDR3s that were moderately but significantly shorter.

V lost 5 bases and J lost 2; bases outside the gene matches: 8. Germline loops: CDR1 SGHTA, CDR2 FQGNSA. The CDR3 is 15 residues long. This clone came up a few times. The antigen is unknown. Sorting of CD4+ naive, central memory, regulatory and stem cell-like memory cells was performed via CD45RO/CCR7/CD25/CD127/CD95/CD27. All of the isolated RNA was reverse transcribed, so expressed TCRB transcripts were sequenced. Generated by immunoSEQ multiplex PCR, the TCRdb table keeps only in-frame clones and is missing some. Here the sample spans 150,000 or so clones, around a tenth being singletons. The TCR originated in a man younger than 35 in good health. The sample was central memory CD4+ T cells from blood. The chain couples TRBV7-2 to TRBJ2-5, with TRBD2 matching 7 bases. DNA for the CDR3: TGTGCCAGCAGCCCCCGGGAGGACAATCAAGAGACCCAGTACTTC. It yields the protein CASSPREDNQETQYF.